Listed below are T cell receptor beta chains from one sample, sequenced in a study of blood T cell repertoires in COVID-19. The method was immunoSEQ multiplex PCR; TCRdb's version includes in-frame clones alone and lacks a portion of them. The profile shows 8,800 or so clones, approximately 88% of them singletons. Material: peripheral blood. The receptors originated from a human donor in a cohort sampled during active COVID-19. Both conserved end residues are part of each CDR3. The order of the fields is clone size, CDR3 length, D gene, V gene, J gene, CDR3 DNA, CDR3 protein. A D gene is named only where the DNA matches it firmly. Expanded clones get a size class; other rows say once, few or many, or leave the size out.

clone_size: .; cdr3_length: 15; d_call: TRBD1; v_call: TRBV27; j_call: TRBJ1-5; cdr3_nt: TGTGCCAGCAGTACCGCCGGGACAGGGGTTCAGCCCCAGCATTTT; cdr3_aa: CASSTAGTGVQPQHF
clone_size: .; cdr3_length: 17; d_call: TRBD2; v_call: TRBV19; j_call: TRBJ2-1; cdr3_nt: TGTGCCAGTAGTTCGGGACTAGCGGGAGCCCCCAACAATGAGCAGTTCTTC; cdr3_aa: CASSSGLAGAPNNEQFF
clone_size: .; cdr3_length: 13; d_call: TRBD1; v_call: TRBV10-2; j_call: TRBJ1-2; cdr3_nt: TGCGCCAGCGGAGACAGGGCGCCTATTAGCTACACCTTC; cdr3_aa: CASGDRAPISYTF
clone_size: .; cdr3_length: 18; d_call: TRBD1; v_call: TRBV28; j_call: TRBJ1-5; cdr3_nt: TGTGCCAGCAGTTTAAGGTCCTCGGGACAGGGGTCCAGTCAGCCCCAGCATTTT; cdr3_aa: CASSLRSSGQGSSQPQHF
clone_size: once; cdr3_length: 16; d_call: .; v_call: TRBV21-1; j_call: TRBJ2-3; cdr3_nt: TGTGCCAGCAGCATCTTAGCGGGAGGGCCGACAGATACGCAGTATTTT; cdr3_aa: CASSILAGGPTDTQYF
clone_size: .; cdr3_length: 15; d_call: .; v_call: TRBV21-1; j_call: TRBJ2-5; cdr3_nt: TGTGCCAGCAGCAAAATTGGACTAGCGTCTGAGACCCAGTACTTC; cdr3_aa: CASSKIGLASETQYF
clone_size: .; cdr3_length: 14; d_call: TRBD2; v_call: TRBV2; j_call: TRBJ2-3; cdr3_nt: TGTGCCAGCAGTGGGCTAGCGGGAGAGGGTACGCAGTATTTT; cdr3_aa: CASSGLAGEGTQYF
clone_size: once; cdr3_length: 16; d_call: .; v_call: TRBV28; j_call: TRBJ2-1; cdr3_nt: TGTGCCAGCAGTGCCGCGGGCCGTCGGACCCACAATGAGCAGTTCTTC; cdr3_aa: CASSAAGRRTHNEQFF
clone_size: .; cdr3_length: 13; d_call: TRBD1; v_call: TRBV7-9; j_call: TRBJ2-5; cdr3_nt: TGTGCCAGCAGCCCTACAGGGGGGATGGCCCAGTACTTC; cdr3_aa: CASSPTGGMAQYF
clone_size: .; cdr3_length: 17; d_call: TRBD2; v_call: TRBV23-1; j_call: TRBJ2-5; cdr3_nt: TGCGCCAGCAGCCGAGATCCGGGACTAGGGTACCAAGAGACCCAGTACTTC; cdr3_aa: CASSRDPGLGYQETQYF
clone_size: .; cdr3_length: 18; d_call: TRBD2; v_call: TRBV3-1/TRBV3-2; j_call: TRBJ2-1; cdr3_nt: TGTGCCAGCAGCCCCTCCGGACTAGCGGGGCCGCATTCTCTTGAGCAGTTCTTC; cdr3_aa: CASSPSGLAGPHSLEQFF
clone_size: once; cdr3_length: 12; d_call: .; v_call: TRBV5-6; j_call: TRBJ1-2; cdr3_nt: TGTGCCAGCAGCTTGGCCAGCGGAGGCTACACCTTC; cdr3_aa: CASSLASGGYTF
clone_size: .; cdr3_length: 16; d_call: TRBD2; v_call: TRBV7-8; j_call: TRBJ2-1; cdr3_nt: TGTGCCAGCAGCGCCAGACTAGCGGGAGCCTACAATGAGCAGTTCTTC; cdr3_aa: CASSARLAGAYNEQFF
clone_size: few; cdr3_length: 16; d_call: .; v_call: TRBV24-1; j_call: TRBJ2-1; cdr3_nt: TGTGCCACCAGTGATTTGGCAGGCGATACCTACAATGAGCAGTTCTTC; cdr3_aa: CATSDLAGDTYNEQFF
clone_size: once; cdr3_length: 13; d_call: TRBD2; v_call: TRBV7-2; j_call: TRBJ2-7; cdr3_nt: TGTGCCAGCAGCCCCGGACGGGAGGACGAGCAGTACTTC; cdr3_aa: CASSPGREDEQYF
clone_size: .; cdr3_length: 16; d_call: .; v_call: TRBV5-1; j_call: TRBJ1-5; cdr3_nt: TGCGCCAGCAGCTTGTTTCCAGGGTATAGCAATCAGCCCCAGCATTTT; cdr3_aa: CASSLFPGYSNQPQHF
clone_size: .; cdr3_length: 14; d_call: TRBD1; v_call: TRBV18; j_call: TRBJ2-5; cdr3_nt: TGTGCCAGCTCACCACCCTCAGGGGGCGAGACCCAGTACTTC; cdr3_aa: CASSPPSGGETQYF
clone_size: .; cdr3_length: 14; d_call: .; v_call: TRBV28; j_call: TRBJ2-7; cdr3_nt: TGTGCCAGCACCCTTGCCGGGGGTCTCTACGAGCAGTACTTC; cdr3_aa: CASTLAGGLYEQYF
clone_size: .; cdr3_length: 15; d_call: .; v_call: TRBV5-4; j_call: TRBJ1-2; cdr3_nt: TGTGCCAGCAGCTTGGGGGCAGCCTCTAACTATGGCTACACCTTC; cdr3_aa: CASSLGAASNYGYTF
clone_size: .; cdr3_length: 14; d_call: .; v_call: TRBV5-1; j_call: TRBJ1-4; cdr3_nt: TGCGCCAGCAGCTTGTCTTTCTCGGATGAAAAACTGTTTTTT; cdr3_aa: CASSLSFSDEKLFF
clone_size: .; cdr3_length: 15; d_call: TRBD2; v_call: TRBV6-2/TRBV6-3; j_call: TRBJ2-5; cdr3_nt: TGTGCCAGCAGTTACTCTTTAGCGGGACAAGAGACCCAGTACTTC; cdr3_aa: CASSYSLAGQETQYF
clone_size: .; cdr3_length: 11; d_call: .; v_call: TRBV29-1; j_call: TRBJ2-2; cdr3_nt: TGCAGCGTTGGGGGCATCGGGGAGCTGTTTTTT; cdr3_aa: CSVGGIGELFF
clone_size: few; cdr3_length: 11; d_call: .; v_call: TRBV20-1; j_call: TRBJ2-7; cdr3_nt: TGCAGTGCCAGCAGGGATGGCGAGCAGTACTTC; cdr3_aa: CSASRDGEQYF
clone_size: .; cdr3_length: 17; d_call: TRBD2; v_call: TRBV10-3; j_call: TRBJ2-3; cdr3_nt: TGTGCCATCAGTGAACCGACTAGCGGGACGTGGGCCGATACGCAGTATTTT; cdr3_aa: CAISEPTSGTWADTQYF
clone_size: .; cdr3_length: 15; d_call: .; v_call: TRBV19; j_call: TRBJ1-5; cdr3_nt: TGTGCCAGTAGTTGGGAGGTCCATAGCAATCAGCCCCAGCATTTT; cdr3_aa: CASSWEVHSNQPQHF
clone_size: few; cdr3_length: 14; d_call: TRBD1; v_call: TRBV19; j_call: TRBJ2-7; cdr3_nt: TGTGCCAGTAGCAAGGGACAGGAGTGGTACGAGCAGTACTTC; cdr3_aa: CASSKGQEWYEQYF